These 13 T cell receptor beta chains came from one sample sequenced in a study of T cells in Graves' hyperthyroidism and ophthalmopathy. TCR beta CDR3 region amplification was performed from RNA transcripts. The HTBI primer set drove a first-round RT-PCR of the TCR CDR3. TCRdb recomputed calls from the multiplex PCR reads with MiXCR, one row per CDR3 protein. The table includes some 370,000 distinct CDR3 sequences, roughly 15% detected once. The specimen sequenced was blood. The source of these receptors is a woman aged 25 to 45 with Graves' hyperthyroidism that later progressed to Graves' ophthalmopathy.

This clonotype came up a few times. This chain links TRBV4-1 with TRBJ1-1, with D possibly matching TRBD1 (5 bases). The CDR3 covers 15 residues. Germline loops: CDR1 MGHRA, CDR2 YSYEKL. V was trimmed by 3 bases and J by 2 bases, leaving 13 bases between them. This CDR3 is CASSHFEGTNTEAFF. As DNA, the CDR3 is TGCGCCAGCAGCCACTTCGAAGGGACTAACACTGAAGCTTTCTTT.

This clonotype was seen ten or more times. V usage is TRBV28 and J usage is TRBJ1-1, with D uncertain. The CDR3 contains 13 residues. Germline assignment: CDR1 MDHEN and CDR2 SYDVKM. V lost 8 bases to trimming and J lost 0 bases, with 10 bases between them. CDR3 coding DNA: TGTGCCAGCCTTCCCCGGTTGAACACTGAAGCTTTCTTT. It is translated as CASLPRLNTEAFF.

In this sample, this clonotype turned up many times. The chain has TRBV7-8 and TRBJ2-5; D gene unclear. The germline gives CDR1 SGHVS, CDR2 FQNEAQ. The CDR3 runs to 14 residues. Trimming left V 2 bases short and J 1 base short, with 8 bases between. CDR3 in DNA: TGTGCCAGCAGCTTAAAAATACTCCAAGAGACCCAGTACTTC. Translating gives CASSLKILQETQYF.

The table lists this clonotype with many counts. The V call is TRBV3-1, the J call TRBJ1-3; D call uncertain. This CDR3 has 15 residues. V was clipped by 4 bases and J by 0 bases, with 10 bases between them. From germline, CDR1 is LGHDT and CDR2 YNNKEL (reference sequence). The CDR3 protein is CASSPRASSGNTIYF. The CDR3 nucleotides are TGTGCCAGCAGCCCCCGCGCCAGCTCTGGAAACACCATATATTTT.

The table lists this clonotype with a few counts. The chain is built from TRBV7-9 and TRBJ2-1, with 8 bases lining up with TRBD1. Looked up from germline, CDR1 is SEHNR and CDR2 is FQNEAQ (reference sequence). The CDR3 sequence is 14 residues long. V lost 5 bases, J lost 8 bases, and 8 bases stayed unmatched. The CDR3 sequence is CASSPGQGSDEQFF. As DNA, the CDR3 is TGTGCCAGCAGCCCAGGACAGGGATCTGATGAGCAGTTCTTC.

This clonotype was observed many times. This sequence joins TRBV27 and TRBJ1-5, with 9 bases fitting TRBD1. Germline CDR1 MNHEY, CDR2 SMNVEV (reference sequence). V was pared by 6 bases and J by 1 base, with 4 bases of the junction left unmatched. The CDR3 loop spans 15 amino acids. CDR3 protein: CASSSGTGSNQPQHF. Here the CDR3 DNA reads TGTGCCAGCAGCTCCGGGACAGGGAGCAATCAGCCCCAGCATTTT.

Ten or more counts support this clonotype. This sequence joins TRBV2 and TRBJ2-7, with D uncertain. The V and J ends lost 6 bases and 0 bases respectively, with 12 bases between them. Per the germline V gene, CDR1 is SNHLY and CDR2 is FYNNEI. This CDR3 has 14 amino acids. Here the CDR3 reads CASSPPGYSYEQYF. DNA of the CDR3: TGTGCCAGCAGCCCGCCCGGGTACTCCTACGAGCAGTACTTC. Drawing the rest from reference TRBV2 and TRBJ2-7, the complete variable domain is EPEVTQTPSHQVTQMGQEVILRCVPISNHLYFYWYRQILGQKVEFLVSFYNNEISEKSEIFDDQFSVERPDGSNFTLKIRSTKLEDSAMYFCASSPPGYSYEQYFGPGTRLTVT.

The table lists this clonotype with a few counts. The V gene is TRBV29-1, the J gene TRBJ2-2, with 12 bases identical to TRBD2. The CDR3 runs to 15 residues. The germline CDR1 and CDR2 sequences are SQVTM and ANQGSEA. Unmatched junction bases numbered 5, after V lost 3 bases and J lost 6 bases. The CDR3 spells CSVDPSGGAPGELFF. The CDR3 DNA reads TGCAGCGTTGACCCTAGCGGGGGGGCCCCCGGGGAGCTGTTTTTT.

In this sample, this clonotype turned up many times. The rearrangement joins TRBV12-3 or TRBV12-4 to TRBJ2-5; the match to TRBD1 covers 7 bases. The CDR3 extends over 14 amino acids. Losses at the gene ends were 5 bases for V and 5 bases for J; bases not matched to a gene: 8. CDR3 nucleotides: TGTGCCAGCAGTCCGACAGGGAGCCCGGAGACCCAGTACTTC. This sequence encodes CASSPTGSPETQYF.

This clonotype was counted at least ten times. The V and J genes are TRBV5-1 and TRBJ2-2, with D unresolved. CDR3 length: 16 residues. Germline loops: CDR1 SGHRS, CDR2 YFSETQ. Deletions cut 3 bases from V and 1 base from J, with 13 bases between. The CDR3, as DNA: TGCGCCAGCAGCTCGGACGGCTCTATGAACACCGGGGAGCTGTTTTTT. Translation: CASSSDGSMNTGELFF.

This clonotype was seen a handful of times. The rearrangement links TRBV29-1 to TRBJ2-5; D call uncertain. Germline CDR1 SQVTM, CDR2 ANQGSEA. This CDR3 comprises 12 residues. V dropped 5 bases and J dropped 2 bases, with 9 bases sitting between them. This CDR3 is CSVLSRQETQYF. CDR3 DNA sequence: TGCAGCGTTCTATCGCGGCAAGAGACCCAGTACTTC. Variable domain in full (rest from reference TRBV29-1 and TRBJ2-5): SAVISQKPSRDICQRGTSLTIQCQVDSQVTMMFWYRQQPGQSLTLIATANQGSEATYESGFVIDKFPISRPNLTFSTLTVSNMSPEDSSIYLCSVLSRQETQYFGPGTRLLVL.

This clonotype was observed at least ten times. The chain uses TRBV2 and TRBJ1-1; D is ambiguous. There are 14 residues in the CDR3. Per the germline V gene, CDR1 is SNHLY and CDR2 is FYNNEI. V lost 2 bases, J lost 0 bases, and 7 bases lay in between. In nucleotides, the CDR3 is TGTGCCAGCAGTGAATCTGGGGTGAACACTGAAGCTTTCTTT. Its translation: CASSESGVNTEAFF.

This clonotype has only a few counts. With a much larger clone just one base away, this may be a read error. The chain joins TRBV2 to TRBJ2-1; 7 bases align to TRBD2. This CDR3 contains 17 residues. CDR1 and CDR2 (germline): SNHLY, FYNNEI. The V gene end was trimmed by 3 bases and the J gene end by 8 bases; junction bases not matched to a gene: 16. The CDR3 loop is CASSDSSGGGTPDEQFF. The DNA for the CDR3 is TGTGCCAGCAGTGACTCATCCGGGGGAGGGACGCCGGATGAGCAGTTCTTC.